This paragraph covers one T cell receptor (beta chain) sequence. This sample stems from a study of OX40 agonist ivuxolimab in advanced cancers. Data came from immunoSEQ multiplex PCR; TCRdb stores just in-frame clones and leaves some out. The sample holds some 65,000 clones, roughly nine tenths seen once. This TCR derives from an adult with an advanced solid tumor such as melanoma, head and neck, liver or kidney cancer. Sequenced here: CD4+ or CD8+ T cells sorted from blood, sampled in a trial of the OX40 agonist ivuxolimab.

CDR3: CASSSGLAGETQYF. The CDR3 DNA follows: TGTGCCAGCAGCTCGGGACTAGCGGGAGAGACCCAGTACTTC. The chain links TRBV5-8 to TRBJ2-5; 12 bases map to TRBD2. V lost 3 bases, J lost 4 bases, and 1 base stayed unmatched. Germline assignment: CDR1 SGHTS and CDR2 YDEGEE. The CDR3 is 14 amino acids. Full variable domain (rest looked up from reference TRBV5-8 and TRBJ2-5): EAGVTQSPTHLIKTRGQQATLRCSPISGHTSVYWYQQALGLGLQFLLWYDEGEERNRGNFPPRFSGRQFPNYSSELNVNALELEDSALYLCASSSGLAGETQYFGPGTRLLVL.